The 9 T cell receptor beta chains listed next were all sequenced from one sample in a study of post-analysis software for immune sequencing data. Study-level findings and limits: Patients used several TRBV segments, including TRBV5-6, TRBV5-1 and TRBV20-1, more often than controls.

The antigens these receptors bind are not known. TCR beta cDNA libraries had unique molecular identifiers. TCRdb analysed the PCR reads with MiXCR anew, one entry per CDR3 protein. The repertoire consists of approximately 730,000 distinct CDR3 sequences, with 25% to 30% occurring once and the leading ten covering about 0.5%. The sample consisted of blood. These receptors originate from a girl aged 5-17 years with multiple sclerosis.

The chain has TRBV20-1 and TRBJ2-5; 9 nucleotides line up with TRBD1. The length of the CDR3 is 13 residues. The trim removed 4 bases at V and 1 base at J, leaving 1 base unmatched. Germline CDR1 reads DFQATT; CDR2 reads SNEGSKA (reference sequence). The CDR3 sequence: CSAMTGGQETQYF. The DNA of the CDR3 is TGCAGTGCTATGACAGGGGGCCAAGAGACCCAGTACTTC.

This rearrangement joins TRBV15 to TRBJ2-7; D might be TRBD1 (6 bases). Germline CDR1 and CDR2: LNHNV and YYDKDF (reference sequence). Trimming stripped 5 bases from V and 3 bases from J, with 17 bases between. The CDR3 sequence is 15 residues long. Here the CDR3 reads CATSPAAQGFYEQYF. The DNA for the CDR3 is TGTGCCACCAGCCCGGCGGCACAGGGCTTCTACGAGCAGTACTTC.

This clonotype was counted ten times or more. This chain joins TRBV29-1 and TRBJ2-1, with D perhaps matching TRBD2 (5 bases). The CDR3 totals 12 residues. Trimming took off 7 bases at V and 6 bases at J, with 13 bases between the two ends. Per the germline V gene, CDR1 is SQVTM and CDR2 is ANQGSEA. The DNA for the CDR3 is TGCAGCGCCGGGATGAACGGCAATGAGCAGTTCTTC. Amino acids: CSAGMNGNEQFF.

This clonotype was observed a handful of times. The CDR3 nucleotides are TGTGCCAGCAGTGAAACCCAGGGAACCTATGGCTACACCTTC. This translates into CASSETQGTYGYTF. This chain joins TRBV28 and TRBJ1-2; a weak D match, TRBD1 (5 bases). The CDR3 spans 14 residues. In germline, CDR1 is MDHEN, CDR2 SYDVKM. V lost 5 bases and J lost 4, with 14 bases in between.

The chain joins TRBV20-1 to TRBJ2-3, with D perhaps TRBD2 (5 bases). Germline V CDR1 and CDR2: DFQATT, SNEGSKA (reference sequence). There are 14 residues in the CDR3. V lost 3 bases and J 2 bases, leaving 12 bases between the germline ends. CDR3 sequence: CSASLAGDTDTQYF. As DNA, the CDR3 is TGCAGTGCTAGTTTGGCGGGTGACACAGATACGCAGTATTTT.

Here the CDR3 reads CSAHRTPWQFF. DNA for the CDR3: TGCAGTGCTCACCGGACCCCCTGGCAGTTCTTC. This chain uses TRBV20-1 with TRBJ2-1; D is uncertain. The CDR3 contains 11 residues. The V end was cut by 5 bases, the J end by 12 bases, with 14 bases between. CDR1 and CDR2 (germline): DFQATT, SNEGSKA (reference sequence).

The V gene is TRBV9, the J gene TRBJ2-3, with D possibly being TRBD2 (5 bases). The V and J ends lost 4 bases and 5 bases respectively, with 11 bases between them. Germline-derived CDR1 and CDR2 are SGDLS and YYNGEE. The length of the CDR3 is 13 residues. The CDR3: CASSPTRGDTQYF. The CDR3 region has the DNA TGTGCCAGCAGCCCTACCCGGGGAGATACGCAGTATTTT. The whole variable domain, filled in from reference TRBV9 and TRBJ2-3, reads DSGVTQTPKHLITATGQRVTLRCSPRSGDLSVYWYQQSLDQGLQFLIQYYNGEERAKGNILERFSAQQFPDLHSELNLSSLELGDSALYFCASSPTRGDTQYFGPGTRLTVL.

As DNA, the CDR3 is TGCAGTGTTCCGGACAGGGGAAACGATCAGCCCCAGCATTTT. As protein: CSVPDRGNDQPQHF. The V and J genes are TRBV20-1 and TRBJ1-5; TRBD1 matches 9 bases. Germline V gene sequence: CDR1 DFQATT, CDR2 SNEGSKA (reference sequence). This CDR3 is built from 14 residues. Trimming at V came to 7 bases and at J to 5 bases, leaving 9 bases not matched to a gene.

The chain recombines TRBV7-9 with TRBJ1-2, with D unclear. Germline loops: CDR1 SEHNR, CDR2 FQNEAQ (reference sequence). The CDR3 spans 14 residues. The ends were cut back, 3 bases at V and 4 bases at J, with 12 bases in the middle. CDR3 protein: CASSLAGLSYGYTF. Here the CDR3 DNA reads TGTGCCAGCAGCTTGGCCGGACTAAGCTATGGCTACACCTTC.